This record concerns one T cell receptor beta chain sequence. Original processing methods: Reference gene primer amplification gave nucleated cell count estimates. Profiled with immunoSEQ multiplex PCR; TCRdb holds only in-frame clones, not every one. V, J and clone size are taken as reported in that table, and D and trimming were inferred from the DNA itself. The sample consists of 100,000 to 150,000 clones, around 70% of them appearing once. In Seattle, patients joined the study during active infection and were tracked longitudinally. The data stem from a study of blood T cell repertoires in COVID-19. Study at large: Sample material is recorded as cDNA or gDNA derived from T cells, B-cell-depleted T cells, or PBMCs.

Material for sequencing was peripheral blood. The TCR originated in an elderly man with COVID-19, enrolled during active disease.

The CDR3 here is CASSLNPRDRGDGYTF. As DNA, the CDR3 is TGTGCCAGCAGCTTAAACCCCCGGGACAGGGGAGATGGCTACACCTTC. The chain employs TRBV7-3 and TRBJ1-2; 10 bases fit TRBD1. Per the germline V gene, CDR1 is SGHTA and CDR2 is FQGTGA. This CDR3 has 16 residues. V was clipped by 1 base and J by 6 bases; unmatched bases: 8.